These 17 T cell receptor beta chains originate from one sample sequenced in a study of blood T cell repertoires in COVID-19. The repertoire was sequenced with immunoSEQ multiplex PCR; TCRdb's copy has only in-frame clones and lacks some. The repertoire has 150,000 or so clones, around 87% of them found once; the top ten carry under 7.5%. The sequenced sample consisted of peripheral blood. Every receptor here comes from a man at least 80 years old with acute or convalescent COVID-19.

This clone was observed a few times. The chain is built from TRBV3-1 (or the pseudogene TRBV3-2) and TRBJ1-5; D is unresolved. Germline lookup yields CDR1 LGHDT and CDR2 YNNKEL (reference sequence). V was cut by 0 bases and J by 2 bases, with 14 bases left in between. This CDR3 has 17 residues. CDR3 in amino acids: CASSQDPRVWGNQPQHF. The CDR3 nucleotides are TGTGCCAGCAGCCAAGACCCCCGGGTTTGGGGCAATCAGCCCCAGCATTTT.

The chain uses TRBV12-3 or TRBV12-4 and TRBJ1-2; TRBD1 is a possible D gene (5 bases). V shed 3 bases and J shed 7 bases, with 9 bases lying between them. This CDR3 has 12 residues. CDR3 sequence: CASSFSRVGYTF. As DNA, the CDR3 is TGTGCCAGCAGTTTTTCCAGGGTTGGCTACACCTTC.

The chain is built from TRBV3-1 (or the pseudogene TRBV3-2) and TRBJ2-1, with 9 bases identical to TRBD2. Germline-derived CDR1 and CDR2 are LGHDT and YNNKEL (reference sequence). CDR3 size: 18 residues. V was clipped by 1 base and J by 7 bases; unmatched bases: 14. The CDR3 DNA reads TGTGCCAGCAGCCAAGGATGGGGGAAGATAGCGGGAGCAAATGAGCAGTTCTTC. As protein: CASSQGWGKIAGANEQFF.

The gene calls are TRBV7-9 and TRBJ1-5, with a weak D call TRBD1 (5 bases). Germline V gives CDR1 SEHNR, CDR2 FQNEAQ (reference sequence). The CDR3 consists of 16 residues. The germline V and J ends were trimmed by 3 bases and 3 bases, with 15 bases remaining between them. CDR3 in amino acids: CASSLGGRASNQPQHF. The CDR3 nucleotides read TGTGCCAGCAGCTTGGGGGGGAGAGCTTCCAATCAGCCCCAGCATTTT.

The chain joins TRBV5-1 to TRBJ2-2; 8 positions agree with TRBD1. With 3 bases clipped from V and 4 bases from J, the junction kept 8 bases outside the gene matches. The germline V gene encodes CDR1 SGHRS and CDR2 YFSETQ. This CDR3 has 16 residues. The CDR3 sequence is CASSSGQGRVTGELFF. The CDR3 nucleotides are TGCGCCAGCAGCTCAGGACAGGGAAGGGTCACCGGGGAGCTGTTTTTT.

The CDR3 bases are TGCGCCAGCAGCTTGGCCGTACTAGCGAGCTCCTACGAGCAGTACTTC. Translating it yields CASSLAVLASSYEQYF. The V gene is TRBV5-1, the J gene TRBJ2-7, with 7 bases that match TRBD2. The V gene end was trimmed by 0 bases and the J gene end by 0 bases; junction bases not matched to a gene: 6. The CDR3 is 16 residues long. Germline V gives CDR1 SGHRS, CDR2 YFSETQ.

The chain couples TRBV2 to TRBJ2-3; D not resolved. The CDR3 loop spans 12 amino acids. The V gene's germline CDR1 is SNHLY and CDR2 FYNNEI. V was shortened by 8 bases and J by 0 bases, with 6 bases between the two germline ends. The CDR3 here is CASESSTDTQYF. Written as DNA, the CDR3 is TGTGCCAGCGAGAGTAGCACAGATACGCAGTATTTT.

The chain uses TRBV25-1 and TRBJ1-6, with TRBD1 matching over 8 bases. This CDR3 comprises 16 residues. After removal of 4 bases from V and 9 bases from J, the junction contained 11 bases not matched to a gene. Germline CDR1 MGHDK, CDR2 SYGVNS. In DNA, the CDR3 is TGTGCCAGCAGTGCCGTATCAGGACAGGGAGGTTCACCCCTCCACTTT. Translating gives CASSAVSGQGGSPLHF.

In its sample, this clone was seen a few times. V usage is TRBV11-2 and J usage is TRBJ2-3; the match to TRBD2 covers 8 bases. CDR1 and CDR2 from the germline V gene are SGHAT and FQNNGV. This CDR3 is 17 amino acids long. V shed 5 bases and J 1 base; nucleotides not matched to a gene: 11. The CDR3 spells CASSVQSSGPGTDTQYF. CDR3 DNA: TGTGCCAGCAGCGTCCAGTCTAGCGGGCCTGGCACAGATACGCAGTATTTT.

This chain connects TRBV28 to TRBJ1-2, with D possibly being TRBD1 (6 bases). The CDR3 has 16 residues. V lost 3 bases, J lost 3 bases, and 17 bases lay in between. The V gene's germline CDR1 is MDHEN and CDR2 SYDVKM. The CDR3 loop is CASSFPGGGGHYGYTF. For the CDR3, the DNA is TGTGCCAGCAGTTTCCCCGGGGGCGGGGGGCACTATGGCTACACCTTC.

The genes are TRBV19 and TRBJ2-1, with 7 nucleotides matching TRBD1. V lost 5 bases to trimming and J lost 8 bases; unmatched junction nucleotides: 9. The CDR3 extends over 14 amino acids. The germline CDR1 and CDR2 sequences are LNHDA and SQIVND (reference sequence). CDR3 DNA: TGTGCCAGTAGTTTGCAGGGGGTTTTTGATGAGCAGTTCTTC. Amino acids: CASSLQGVFDEQFF.

The V call is TRBV12-3 or TRBV12-4, the J call TRBJ1-1; D is possibly TRBD1 (6 bases). V was shortened by 3 bases and J by 9 bases, with 14 bases between the two germline ends. This CDR3 spans 13 amino acids. The CDR3 loop is CASSFIRGSQAFF. CDR3 coding DNA: TGTGCCAGCAGTTTTATCAGGGGATCGCAAGCTTTCTTT.

The rearrangement uses TRBV9 and TRBJ2-5; D perhaps matches TRBD2 (6 bases). Germline V gene lookup returns CDR1 SGDLS and CDR2 YYNGEE. Deletions cut 1 base from V and 4 bases from J, with 11 bases between. The CDR3 is 14 amino acids. The CDR3: CASSVQAAGETQYF. The CDR3 DNA follows: TGTGCCAGCAGCGTACAGGCAGCGGGAGAGACCCAGTACTTC. The whole variable domain, filled in from reference TRBV9 and TRBJ2-5, reads DSGVTQTPKHLITATGQRVTLRCSPRSGDLSVYWYQQSLDQGLQFLIQYYNGEERAKGNILERFSAQQFPDLHSELNLSSLELGDSALYFCASSVQAAGETQYFGPGTRLLVL.

The genes are TRBV18 and TRBJ2-1, with 14 nucleotides matching TRBD2. The CDR3 spans 16 residues. The J segment lost 13 bases and the V segment lost 4 bases, leaving 12 bases of the junction unmatched. Germline V CDR1 and CDR2: KGHSH, LQKENI. CDR3 in amino acids: CASSLPETSGRESQFF. The DNA for the CDR3 is TGTGCCAGCTCACTCCCAGAGACTAGCGGGAGGGAATCACAGTTCTTC.

A few counts support this clone. CDR3 loop: CASSLWGTGGLSPLHF. Here the CDR3 DNA reads TGTGCCAGCAGTTTATGGGGGACAGGGGGACTGTCACCCCTCCACTTT. The rearrangement links TRBV27 to TRBJ1-6; 11 bases are shared with TRBD1. The CDR3 is 16 amino acids. The V segment lost 1 base and the J segment 10 bases; nucleotides outside the gene matches: 6. CDR1 is MNHEY, CDR2 SMNVEV, per germline (reference sequence).

The chain couples TRBV29-1 to TRBJ2-1; the match to TRBD1 covers 9 bases. Per germline, CDR1 SQVTM and CDR2 ANQGSEA. The CDR3 contains 14 residues. The CDR3 nucleotides are TGCACCTACCTCAGGGACAGGGCTGGCAATGAGCAGTTCTTC. It specifies CTYLRDRAGNEQFF.

The rearrangement joins TRBV19 to TRBJ2-1; 7 nucleotides line up with TRBD2. The V gene's germline CDR1 is LNHDA and CDR2 SQIVND (reference sequence). The CDR3 covers 14 residues. J gave up 6 bases and V 4 bases, and 6 bases lay outside the gene matches. The CDR3 is CASSTPGGVNEQFF. CDR3 nucleotides: TGTGCCAGTAGTACGCCGGGAGGTGTCAATGAGCAGTTCTTC.